This entry lists 15 T cell receptor beta chains sequenced from one sample in a study of blood T cell repertoires in COVID-19. The table came from immunoSEQ multiplex PCR; TCRdb's copy has only in-frame clones and leaves some out. Found here are over 150,000 clones, more than 80% of them singletons; the top ten hold approximately 6.2%. The source material was PBMCs or T cells enriched from blood (not recorded which). All receptors come from a man aged 40-50 years who had recovered from COVID-19.

This rearrangement joins TRBV19 to TRBJ1-4; the match to TRBD1 covers 7 bases. The CDR3 loop spans 15 amino acids. Germline CDR1 LNHDA, CDR2 SQIVND (reference sequence). V gave up 7 bases and J gave up 6 bases; unmatched junction bases: 11. The CDR3 sequence is CASIRTGRRDEKLFF. DNA of the CDR3: TGTGCCAGTATCCGGACAGGCCGACGGGATGAAAAACTGTTTTTT.

J is TRBJ1-2 and V is TRBV12-3 or TRBV12-4; no clear D. This CDR3 region has 12 residues. V was shortened by 6 bases and J by 7 bases, with 12 bases between the two germline ends. Here the CDR3 DNA reads TGTGCCAGCAGCCCGGGGTACTCTGGCTACACCTTC. Its protein is CASSPGYSGYTF.

V gene TRBV5-1 combines with J gene TRBJ1-3; weak D call: TRBD1 (6 bases). The CDR3 has 20 residues. Germline assignment: CDR1 SGHRS and CDR2 YFSETQ. V was pared by 1 base and J by 2 bases, with 25 bases between. In DNA, the CDR3 is TGCGCCAGCAGCTTGACTTCCTCCGGGACACCGGGCAGCGCTGGAAACACCATATATTTT. Translating it yields CASSLTSSGTPGSAGNTIYF.

The chain has TRBV30 and TRBJ1-1; TRBD1 agrees at 10 bases. V lost 5 bases, J lost 4 bases, and 4 bases stayed unmatched. The CDR3 extends over 13 amino acids. Germline V CDR1 and CDR2: GTSNPN, SVGIG (reference sequence). The CDR3: CAWARDRGTEAFF. The CDR3 DNA sequence: TGTGCCTGGGCCCGGGACAGGGGCACTGAAGCTTTCTTT.

This sequence joins TRBV2 and TRBJ2-7, with 7 bases fitting TRBD2. Germline trimming cut 1 base from V and 8 bases from J; bases unmatched to any gene: 5. Germline CDR1 and CDR2: SNHLY and FYNNEI. The CDR3 is 13 residues long. The CDR3 DNA is TGTGCCAGCAGTGAAGGGCGGGGGAGGCAGCAGTACTTC. Amino acid sequence: CASSEGRGRQQYF.

The chain couples TRBV9 to TRBJ1-1, with 7 bases matching TRBD1. Germline CDR1 is SGDLS and CDR2 is YYNGEE. CDR3 length: 16 amino acids. V was clipped by 1 base and J by 6 bases; unmatched bases: 12. The CDR3 protein is CASSVTTGIKQAEAFF. The CDR3 DNA sequence: TGTGCCAGCAGCGTAACGACAGGGATCAAACAGGCTGAAGCTTTCTTT.

In its sample, this clone was seen a few times. The chain uses TRBV4-1 and TRBJ2-7; TRBD1 matches 9 bases. Unmatched junction bases numbered 10, after V lost 3 bases and J lost 4 bases. Germline assignment: CDR1 MGHRA and CDR2 YSYEKL. The CDR3 runs 16 residues. The CDR3 reads CASSQGPGQGRYEQYF. The DNA for the CDR3 is TGCGCCAGCAGCCAGGGGCCCGGACAGGGGCGTTACGAGCAGTACTTC.

This chain joins TRBV30 and TRBJ1-3, with TRBD1 matching over 7 bases. In germline, CDR1 is GTSNPN, CDR2 SVGIG (reference sequence). CDR3 length: 16 residues. V was pared by 3 bases and J by 4 bases, with 12 bases of the junction left unmatched. The CDR3 loop reads CAWSGDRVPQGNTIYF. The CDR3 DNA is TGTGCCTGGAGCGGAGACAGGGTCCCGCAGGGAAACACCATATATTTT.

The rearrangement uses TRBV6-5 and TRBJ1-2; 10 nucleotides line up with TRBD1. V lost 11 bases to trimming and J lost 2 bases; unmatched junction nucleotides: 8. This CDR3 has 14 residues. Germline CDR1 is MNHEY and CDR2 is SVGAGI. The CDR3 sequence: CAGQRTGGNYGYTF. The CDR3 nucleotides are TGTGCCGGCCAGAGGACAGGGGGGAACTATGGCTACACCTTC.

This sequence joins TRBV30 and TRBJ2-5; tentatively, D is TRBD1 (5 bases). The CDR3 is 15 amino acids. V lost 0 bases and J lost 4, with 15 bases in between. Germline CDR1 GTSNPN, CDR2 SVGIG (reference sequence). The CDR3 DNA reads TGTGCCTGGAGTGTAATGCAGGGAATAGGAGAGACCCAGTACTTC. Its protein is CAWSVMQGIGETQYF.

CDR3 residues: CASSAGGFNEQYF. In nucleotides, the CDR3 is TGCGCCAGCTCAGCAGGGGGATTTAACGAGCAGTACTTC. The chain recombines TRBV5-1 with TRBJ2-7; 7 positions match TRBD1. Trimming cost V 7 bases and J 5 bases; bases outside gene matches: 9. Germline-derived CDR1 and CDR2 are SGHRS and YFSETQ. The CDR3 contains 13 residues.

The V call is TRBV7-9, the J call TRBJ1-1; D unclear. Between the trimmed V and J ends, which lost 5 bases and 1 base, there was a span of 8 bases. This CDR3 region has 13 residues. CDR1 is SEHNR, CDR2 FQNEAQ, per germline (reference sequence). CDR3 DNA: TGTGCCAGCAGCCCCGGGAAGAACACTGAAGCTTTCTTT. Amino acids: CASSPGKNTEAFF.

The chain combines TRBV24-1 with TRBJ2-1, with D maybe TRBD2 (5 bases). The CDR3 is made up of 16 amino acids. Germline V gene lookup returns CDR1 KGHDR and CDR2 SFDVKD. Trimming took 3 bases from V and 6 from J, leaving 17 bases between them. The CDR3 region is CATSDPTRTFPNEQFF. The CDR3 region has the DNA TGTGCCACCAGTGATCCAACTAGAACTTTCCCCAATGAGCAGTTCTTC.

The CDR3 region has the DNA TGTGCCAGTAGTATATCCGGGACAATCCCAGCCAATGAGCAGTTCTTC. Translating it yields CASSISGTIPANEQFF. The chain has TRBV19 and TRBJ2-1, with D tentatively TRBD1 (6 bases). V lost 2 bases, J lost 6 bases, and 17 bases lay in between. Per the germline V gene, CDR1 is LNHDA and CDR2 is SQIVND (reference sequence). CDR3 length equals 16 residues. Combining the CDR3 with reference TRBV19 and TRBJ2-1 gives the whole variable domain DGGITQSPKYLFRKEGQNVTLSCEQNLNHDAMYWYRQDPGQGLRLIYYSQIVNDFQKGDIAEGYSVSREKKESFPLTVTSAQKNPTAFYLCASSISGTIPANEQFFGPGTRLTVL.

The rearrangement links TRBV10-1 to TRBJ2-7; 12 nucleotides agree with TRBD1. J lost 4 bases, V lost 6 bases, and 7 bases had no gene match. The CDR3 is 15 amino acids. Germline CDR1 and CDR2: WNHNN and SYGVQD (reference sequence). The CDR3 nucleotides are TGCGCCAGCAGCGACCCGGGACAGGGGGCTTACGAGCAGTACTTC. It translates to CASSDPGQGAYEQYF.